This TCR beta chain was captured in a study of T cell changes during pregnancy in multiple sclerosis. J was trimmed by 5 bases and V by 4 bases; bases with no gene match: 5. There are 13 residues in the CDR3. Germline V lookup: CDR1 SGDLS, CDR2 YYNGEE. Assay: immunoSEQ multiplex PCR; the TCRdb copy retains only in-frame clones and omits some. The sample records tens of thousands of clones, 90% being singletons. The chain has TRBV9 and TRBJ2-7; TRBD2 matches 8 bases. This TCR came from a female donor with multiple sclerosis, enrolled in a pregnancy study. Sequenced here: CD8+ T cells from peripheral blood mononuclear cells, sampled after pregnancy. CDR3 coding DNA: TGTGCCAGCAGCCCGGGACTAGGCGACGAGCAGTACTTC. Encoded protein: CASSPGLGDEQYF.